This T cell receptor (beta chain) originates from a study of PD-1 blockade in classical Hodgkin lymphoma. The wider study: Once every 2 weeks, patients received intravenous nivolumab at 3 mg/kg.

Produced via immunoSEQ multiplex PCR; TCRdb's table is partial and in-frame only. The data hold tens of thousands of clones, with about 88% observed a single time. Each and every patient relapsed after autologous stem cell transplantation, and patients got differing brentuximab vedotin exposure. Findings and limits, study-wide: Later analyses included only patients treated at least 1 year post-ASCT. In newly diagnosed patients, baseline TCR diversity was reportedly below that of healthy donors. Baseline diversity resembling that of newly diagnosed patients was seen in complete responders.

The germline V and J ends were trimmed by 7 bases and 2 bases, with 3 bases remaining between them. Germline V gene data show CDR1 as SNHLY and CDR2 as FYNNEI. This CDR3 has 12 amino acids. The table lists this clone with a count of one. Its antigen is undetermined. Material: peripheral blood mononuclear cells (PBMCs), obtained at baseline. The chain is built from TRBV2 and TRBJ2-6; D not resolved. The clonotype was recovered from a human donor with classical Hodgkin lymphoma. CDR3 sequence (DNA): TGTGCCAGCAAGGCTGGGGCCAACGTCCTGACTTTC. Its translation: CASKAGANVLTF.